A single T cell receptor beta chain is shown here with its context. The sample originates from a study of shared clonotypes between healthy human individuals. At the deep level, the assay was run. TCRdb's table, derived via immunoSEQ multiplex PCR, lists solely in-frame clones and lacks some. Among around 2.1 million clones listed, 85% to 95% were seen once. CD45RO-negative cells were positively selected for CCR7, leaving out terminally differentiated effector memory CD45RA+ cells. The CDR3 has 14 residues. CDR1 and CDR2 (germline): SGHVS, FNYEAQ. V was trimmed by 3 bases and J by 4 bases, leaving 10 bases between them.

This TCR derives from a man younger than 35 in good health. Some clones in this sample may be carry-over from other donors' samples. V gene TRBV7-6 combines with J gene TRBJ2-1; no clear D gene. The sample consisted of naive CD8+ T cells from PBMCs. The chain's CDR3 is CASSFLSGYNEQFF. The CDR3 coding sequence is TGTGCCAGCAGCTTTCTCTCCGGATACAATGAGCAGTTCTTC.